One and the same sample provided the 24 T cell receptor beta chains below, sequenced in a study of blood T cell repertoires in COVID-19. Data came from immunoSEQ multiplex PCR; TCRdb stores just in-frame clones and leaves some out. This sample has about 180,000 clones; about 88% occur once, and the top ten carry around 1.9%. Sequencing was done on a sample of peripheral blood. These receptors were obtained from a man between 18 and 35 years old who had recovered from COVID-19.

J is TRBJ2-2 and V is TRBV7-2; TRBD2 matches at 8 bases. J lost 4 bases, V lost 4 bases, and 5 bases had no gene match. The germline gives CDR1 SGHTA, CDR2 FQGNSA. The CDR3 sequence is 15 residues long. The CDR3 sequence: CASSSGLAGTGELFF. The CDR3 DNA reads TGTGCCAGCAGCTCTGGACTAGCTGGCACCGGGGAGCTGTTTTTT.

CDR3 nucleotides: TGTGCCATCAATACGGGACAGGGGGCGTACGAGCAGTACTTC. Translating gives CAINTGQGAYEQYF. The V gene is TRBV10-3, the J gene TRBJ2-7, with TRBD1 matching over 12 bases. Germline V gives CDR1 ENHRY, CDR2 SYGVKD. This CDR3 spans 14 amino acids. With V trimmed by 7 bases and J by 4 bases, 5 bases remained unmatched.

The chain joins TRBV2 to TRBJ1-5, with D perhaps TRBD1 (6 bases). Germline assignment: CDR1 SNHLY and CDR2 FYNNEI. There are 15 residues in the CDR3. Trimming left V 5 bases short and J 0 bases short, with 11 bases between. The CDR3 region is CASSTGRNSNQPQHF. For the CDR3, the DNA is TGTGCCAGCAGTACAGGGCGCAATAGCAATCAGCCCCAGCATTTT.

The V call is TRBV5-1, the J call TRBJ2-1; the match to TRBD2 covers 9 bases. V dropped 0 bases and J dropped 5; count of bases not matched to a gene: 3. The CDR3 has 15 residues. Germline V gene sequence: CDR1 SGHRS, CDR2 YFSETQ. CDR3 protein: CASSLGGGRDNEQFF. The CDR3 nucleotides are TGCGCCAGCAGCTTGGGTGGCGGGAGGGACAATGAGCAGTTCTTC. Using reference TRBV5-1 and TRBJ2-1 for the parts outside the CDR3, the full variable domain is KAGVTQTPRYLIKTRGQQVTLSCSPISGHRSVSWYQQTPGQGLQFLFEYFSETQRNKGNFPGRFSGRQFSNSRSEMNVSTLELGDSALYLCASSLGGGRDNEQFFGPGTRLTVL.

The V and J genes are TRBV5-4 and TRBJ2-2, with 10 bases identical to TRBD1. Germline V gene lookup returns CDR1 SGHNT and CDR2 YYREEE (reference sequence). The CDR3 has 15 residues. V shed 4 bases and J 5 bases; nucleotides not matched to a gene: 5. CDR3 loop: CASSGGQGVTGELFF. CDR3 DNA sequence: TGTGCCAGCAGCGGAGGACAGGGGGTAACCGGGGAGCTGTTTTTT.

The gene calls are TRBV7-2 and TRBJ2-7, with 9 bases matching TRBD1. The germline V gene has CDR1 SGHTA and CDR2 FQGNSA. The CDR3 runs to 14 residues. The junction had 6 bases not matched to a gene; V was cut back by 2 bases and J by 7 bases. The CDR3 is CASSLMGQGREQYF. The CDR3 region has the DNA TGTGCCAGCAGCTTAATGGGACAGGGTAGGGAGCAGTACTTC.

V and J are TRBV9 and TRBJ1-1; 9 bases align to TRBD1. V was clipped by 4 bases and J by 6 bases; unmatched bases: 10. Germline CDR1 and CDR2: SGDLS and YYNGEE. This CDR3 contains 15 residues. The CDR3 here is CASSPREGTGSEAFF. The CDR3 nucleotides read TGTGCCAGCAGCCCCCGGGAGGGGACAGGGTCTGAAGCTTTCTTT.

This clone was recorded once. This chain connects TRBV28 to TRBJ2-5, with D perhaps matching TRBD2 (7 bases). The V end was cut by 4 bases, the J end by 4 bases, with 16 bases between. The germline V gene has CDR1 MDHEN and CDR2 SYDVKM. CDR3 length: 15 residues. Here the CDR3 DNA reads TGTGCCAGCAGTTCCTGGGAGGGGGGGGTAGAGACCCAGTACTTC. Encoded protein: CASSSWEGGVETQYF.

The V and J genes are TRBV28 and TRBJ1-5, with D maybe TRBD1 (6 bases). The CDR3 runs 14 residues. Germline V gene lookup returns CDR1 MDHEN and CDR2 SYDVKM. V was clipped by 6 bases and J by 5 bases, with 14 bases between them. The CDR3 reads CASRSDRIYQPQHF. For the CDR3, the DNA is TGTGCCAGCAGATCGGACAGAATTTATCAGCCCCAGCATTTT.

J is TRBJ2-7 and V is TRBV6-2 or TRBV6-3; possibly TRBD2 for D (6 bases). Germline V lookup: CDR1 MNHEY, CDR2 SVGEGT. The V gene lost 2 bases and the J gene lost 4 bases, with 18 bases spanning the gap. There are 16 residues in the CDR3. The CDR3 protein is CASSYAGTSREYEQYF. As DNA, the CDR3 is TGTGCCAGCAGTTACGCCGGGACTTCCCGTGAATACGAGCAGTACTTC.

V usage is TRBV5-4 and J usage is TRBJ1-1; D unresolved. This CDR3 is built from 13 residues. Trimming took 4 bases from V and 1 from J, leaving 8 bases between them. Germline CDR1 SGHNT, CDR2 YYREEE (reference sequence). In DNA, the CDR3 is TGTGCCAGCAGCGGAGTTGGGAACACTGAAGCTTTCTTT. Translating gives CASSGVGNTEAFF.

The chain joins TRBV2 to TRBJ2-1, with 8 bases that match TRBD2. CDR3 length: 15 residues. The germline CDR1 and CDR2 sequences are SNHLY and FYNNEI. V trimming: 7 bases; J trimming: 5 bases; junction bases outside the gene matches: 10. CDR3 loop: CASTVAGGTNNEQFF. CDR3 sequence (DNA): TGTGCCAGCACTGTGGCGGGAGGAACCAACAATGAGCAGTTCTTC. The whole variable domain, remainder taken from reference TRBV2 and TRBJ2-1, is EPEVTQTPSHQVTQMGQEVILRCVPISNHLYFYWYRQILGQKVEFLVSFYNNEISEKSEIFDDQFSVERPDGSNFTLKIRSTKLEDSAMYFCASTVAGGTNNEQFFGPGTRLTVL.

This chain links TRBV15 with TRBJ2-2; 9 nucleotides align to TRBD2. V shed 0 bases, J shed 4 bases, and the junction held 9 bases outside the gene matches. Germline-derived CDR1 and CDR2 are LNHNV and YYDKDF (reference sequence). The CDR3 has 18 amino acids. The CDR3 loop is CATSRDLRAGGPTGELFF. The CDR3 DNA follows: TGTGCCACCAGCAGAGATCTTAGGGCGGGAGGGCCCACCGGGGAGCTGTTTTTT.

The chain has TRBV5-1 and TRBJ2-7; D is perhaps TRBD1 (5 bases). The germline CDR1 and CDR2 sequences are SGHRS and YFSETQ. CDR3 length: 15 residues. V dropped 0 bases and J dropped 0 bases, with 10 bases sitting between them. The CDR3 DNA reads TGCGCCAGCAGCTTGGATTACAGGAGCTCCTACGAGCAGTACTTC. Its protein product is CASSLDYRSSYEQYF.

Written as DNA, the CDR3 is TGTGCCACCTCCCCGGCCAGCGGTGGGGCCAACGTCCTGACTTTC. Translated, it gives CATSPASGGANVLTF. The V call is TRBV24-1, the J call TRBJ2-6, with D maybe TRBD2 (5 bases). There are 15 residues in the CDR3. Germline CDR1 is KGHDR and CDR2 is SFDVKD. V dropped 9 bases and J dropped 3 bases, with 14 bases sitting between them.

The V gene is TRBV4-3, the J gene TRBJ1-2, with D hard to call. CDR1 LGHNA and CDR2 YSLEER come from the germline V gene. The germline V and J ends were trimmed by 0 bases and 1 base, with 9 bases remaining between them. CDR3 length equals 15 residues. Here the CDR3 DNA reads TGCGCCAGCAGCCAAGATTATGGCGGTAACTATGGCTACACCTTC. Its translation: CASSQDYGGNYGYTF.

The chain uses TRBV28 and TRBJ1-6; 9 nucleotides agree with TRBD1. With V trimmed by 4 bases and J by 10 bases, 5 bases remained unmatched. The germline gives CDR1 MDHEN, CDR2 SYDVKM. CDR3 size: 14 residues. The CDR3 DNA sequence: TGTGCCAGCAGTTCGGGACAGGGTCGCTCACCCCTCCACTTT. Translation: CASSSGQGRSPLHF.

The rearrangement uses TRBV7-3 and TRBJ2-5; weak D call: TRBD1 (6 bases). This CDR3 has 13 residues. CDR1 and CDR2 from the germline V gene are SGHTA and FQGTGA. V was trimmed by 5 bases and J by 4 bases, leaving 11 bases between them. CDR3 loop: CASSPRGRETQYF. The DNA of the CDR3 is TGTGCCAGCAGCCCGAGGGGGAGAGAGACCCAGTACTTC.

The chain links TRBV13 to TRBJ2-1, with 11 nucleotides matching TRBD2. Germline V gene lookup returns CDR1 PRHDT and CDR2 FYEKMQ (reference sequence). V was clipped by 4 bases and J by 5 bases; unmatched bases: 4. The CDR3 runs 15 residues. CDR3 loop: CASSYGLAGDNEQFF. DNA for the CDR3: TGTGCCAGCAGCTATGGACTAGCGGGCGACAATGAGCAGTTCTTC.

V and J are TRBV5-4 and TRBJ2-3; 12 nucleotides match TRBD2. The junction had 4 bases not matched to a gene; V was cut back by 4 bases and J by 4 bases. The CDR3 length is 15 residues. Germline V gene sequence: CDR1 SGHNT, CDR2 YYREEE (reference sequence). The CDR3 sequence is CASSLTSGSPDTQYF. CDR3 in DNA: TGTGCCAGCAGCCTGACTAGCGGGAGCCCAGATACGCAGTATTTT.

Concerning this clone: A read error may produce the germline difference seen at one junction end. V and J are TRBV28 and TRBJ2-1; perhaps TRBD2 as D (6 bases). This CDR3 spans 17 amino acids. The germline V gene encodes CDR1 MDHEN and CDR2 SYDVKM. In DNA form, the CDR3 reads TGTGCCAGCACTTTAAGTGGGGGGAGAGGCCTTTACAATGAGCAGTTCTTC. Protein product: CASTLSGGRGLYNEQFF.

This chain connects TRBV7-2 to TRBJ1-3; 10 bases align to TRBD1. Germline trimming cut 5 bases from V and 4 bases from J; bases unmatched to any gene: 5. This CDR3 comprises 15 residues. Germline V gives CDR1 SGHTA, CDR2 FQGNSA. This chain's CDR3 is CASSTGTGVGNTIYF. In DNA, the CDR3 is TGTGCCAGCAGCACCGGGACAGGGGTAGGAAACACCATATATTTT.

This rearrangement joins TRBV12-3 or TRBV12-4 to TRBJ1-2; TRBD1 aligns across 9 bases. The CDR3 is 13 amino acids. Trimming took 5 bases from V and 6 from J; bases not matched to a gene: 4. CDR3 protein: CASSQGQGHGYTF. DNA for the CDR3: TGTGCCAGCAGTCAAGGACAGGGGCATGGCTACACCTTC.

The rearrangement joins TRBV27 to TRBJ2-5; 8 bases match TRBD2. The V gene's germline CDR1 is MNHEY and CDR2 SMNVEV (reference sequence). CDR3 length: 12 amino acids. Germline trimming cut 9 bases from V and 7 bases from J; bases unmatched to any gene: 7. Written as DNA, the CDR3 is TGTGCCAGTTTGGGGGCGGGGGGGACCCAGTACTTC. It yields the protein CASLGAGGTQYF.